The entry below describes one TCR beta chain. There is no known antigen for this receptor. No base-level quality is on record; no much larger clone is a single base apart. The CDR3 starts with the cysteine, ends with the phenylalanine, and has 15 residues. Just CDR3 DNA is preserved here, 45 bases in frame from base 1. Trimming at the junction amounts to 1 base on V and 3 bases on J, and the germline ends lie 9 bases apart. The germline V gene encodes CDR1 SEHNR and CDR2 FQNEAQ (reference sequence). This entry belongs to a study of T cell responses to AZD1222 COVID-19 vaccine (dated by TCRdb to the early 2020s). About the investigation overall: TCR sequencing was performed for fewer than 250 trial participants, of whom 200 to 210 were given two doses of AZD1222 and approximately 25 were given two doses of MenACWY control vaccine. Enrollment into the trials was organized by age into subgroups of 18-55, 56-69 and 70-plus years, and those subgroups contained 148, 28 and 57 TCR-sequenced participants, respectively. The full study reports these points: Nearly half of unique spike-specific TCRs reportedly recognized epitopes outside regions mutated in the B.1.351 and B.1.1.7 variants. CD4 TCRs associated with the vaccine covered the entire spike protein, and the dominant responses were in regions 160-218 and 743-854. After two AZD1222 doses, spike-specific TCR breadth and depth were significantly higher than at day 0 and than in MenACWY recipients. Only 5 to 7 AZD1222 recipients were SARS-CoV-2 seropositive at baseline, limiting conclusions about previously exposed vaccinees. The 56-69-year group was small, and its depth increase did not reach significance, likely because of low power. Because no day 14 peak-response samples were available, repertoires were characterized only after the peak T cell response. Participants were mostly white British, with more females than males. The authors suggested clonal diversity may have been underestimated.

In light of the paper, this sample's time point label describes: about 28 days (+/-7) after the second vaccine dose. AZD1222 recipients with second doses at about 4 weeks or about 12 weeks were pooled, because spike-specific TCR depth and breadth did not differ between schedules. Samples from vaccinated people were obtained from the UK trials COV001 and COV002, which included a single-blind randomized controlled phase 2/3 trial of AZD1222 (ChAdOx1 nCoV-19) in healthy adults. Trial participant PBMC samples were collected at day 0 and day 28 after the second dose for TCRbeta chain sequencing. The CDR3 regions of human TCRbeta chains were analyzed by immunosequencing. On the study's bioinformatics: Repertoire TCRs were matched against a reference library of SARS-CoV-2-specific TCRs generated with the MIRA antigen-specificity platform. Breadth meant the fraction of unique TCRs that were SARS-CoV-2-associated, whereas depth meant the fraction of total T cells that were SARS-CoV-2-associated. Using the MIRA data, each spike-specific TCR was assigned both to the spike region to which the TCR was reactive and to a CD4 or CD8 class. Log10-transformed breadth and depth values were compared by one-way ANOVA with Sidak's multiple comparisons tests. TCRdb's version of the immuneACCESS table is confined to in-frame rearrangements and falls short of the full clone set. An unresolved V gene accounts for under half of the shortfall where checked; the remainder is of unknown origin. The V and J calls and clone size come from that table; D and trimming were worked out from the DNA. The sample data list roughly 160,000 clones, and under 95% of these were observed just once. The ten largest clonotypes hold under 1.5% of the sample.

Sequenced material: peripheral blood, taken 28 days after the second AZD1222 dose. The chain is encoded by TRBV7-9 joined to TRBJ2-2, with the D segment identity uncertain. The sequence was collected from an adult who received the AZD1222 COVID-19 vaccine. The bases read TGTGCCAGCAGCTTAGGGCCTCTGTACACCGGGGAGCTGTTTTTT. The translation is CASSLGPLYTGELFF.